Presented here are 20 T cell receptor beta chains from one specimen sequenced in a study of OX40 agonist ivuxolimab in advanced cancers. Library prep was done by the immunoSEQ multiplex PCR assay. Drawn from immuneACCESS, this table holds only the in-frame rearrangements with V and J called that TCRdb kept. Clones are partly lost; checked studies trace under half to an unresolved V gene and leave the rest unexplained. This sample comprises about 100,000 clones, approximately 94% of them detected only once. Around 2% of the sample belongs to the ten largest clones. The sequences come from CD4+ or CD8+ T cells sorted from blood, collected in a trial of the OX40 agonist ivuxolimab. The receptor source for this set is an adult with an advanced solid tumor such as melanoma, head and neck, liver or kidney cancer.

The sample holds one count of this clone. The chain carries TRBV27 and TRBJ1-2; D is perhaps TRBD1 (6 bases). The length of the CDR3 is 14 residues. The V end lost 1 base, the J end lost 6 bases, and 12 bases lay between the germline ends. Germline V gene data show CDR1 as MNHEY and CDR2 as SMNVEV (reference sequence). The CDR3 sequence: CASSLLGAGNGYTF. The CDR3 DNA is TGTGCCAGCAGTTTATTGGGGGCAGGGAATGGCTACACCTTC.

In DNA form, the CDR3 reads TGTGCCAGCAGCCCCAGACAGAGCCCAGGGGAAGCTTTCTTT. Translating it yields CASSPRQSPGEAFF. The chain carries TRBV13 and TRBJ1-1, with D possibly being TRBD1 (5 bases). Per the germline V gene, CDR1 is PRHDT and CDR2 is FYEKMQ (reference sequence). The CDR3 extends over 14 amino acids. The V gene lost 5 bases and the J gene lost 8 bases, with 18 bases spanning the gap.

The chain is built from TRBV7-9 and TRBJ1-1; D call uncertain. CDR3 length: 13 amino acids. V was cut by 8 bases and J by 3 bases, with 13 bases left in between. In germline, CDR1 is SEHNR, CDR2 FQNEAQ (reference sequence). This chain's CDR3 is CASCRGGDTEAFF. CDR3 DNA: TGTGCCAGCTGCCGGGGTGGAGACACTGAAGCTTTCTTT.

The V and J genes are TRBV6-6 and TRBJ2-7; a possible D gene is TRBD2 (5 bases). This CDR3 has 13 residues. Per the germline V gene, CDR1 is MNHNY and CDR2 is SVGAGI (reference sequence). Trimming pared 5 bases from V and 2 bases from J, leaving 10 bases between. The CDR3, as DNA: TGTGCCAGCAGTGTCTCGGGGACCTACGAGCAGTACTTC. Protein sequence: CASSVSGTYEQYF.

This chain uses TRBV19 with TRBJ2-3; D assignment may be TRBD1 or TRBD2 (5 bases each). This CDR3 has 17 residues. Germline V gives CDR1 LNHDA, CDR2 SQIVND (reference sequence). V was pared by 10 bases and J by 6 bases, with 29 bases between. In nucleotides, the CDR3 is TGTGCCACTCATCCCTCTGAAGGGGAGTCACACGGGGATACGCAGTATTTT. As protein: CATHPSEGESHGDTQYF.

The V call is TRBV15, the J call TRBJ2-7; D assignment may be TRBD1 or TRBD2 (5 bases each). CDR1 and CDR2 (germline): LNHNV, YYDKDF (reference sequence). Trimming took off 4 bases at V and 4 bases at J, with 11 bases between the two ends. There are 13 residues in the CDR3. The CDR3 coding sequence is TGTGCCACCAGCACAGGGCAGCGGTACGAGCAGTACTTC. As protein: CATSTGQRYEQYF.

The chain links TRBV28 to TRBJ1-1; 11 bases line up with TRBD1. The length of the CDR3 is 15 residues. Germline CDR1 and CDR2: MDHEN and SYDVKM. V dropped 6 bases and J dropped 1; count of bases not matched to a gene: 4. Here the CDR3 reads CASSGTGGPNTEAFF. Written as DNA, the CDR3 is TGTGCCAGCAGCGGGACAGGGGGACCGAACACTGAAGCTTTCTTT.

The chain has TRBV21-1 and TRBJ2-7. TRBV21-1 is a documented pseudogene. This CDR3 has 14 amino acids. The DNA for the CDR3 is TGTGCCAGCAGCTTGGTGAGCAGGGACCACGAGCAGTACTTC. Translated: CASSLVSRDHEQYF.

The rearrangement uses TRBV4-2 and TRBJ2-2, with 9 bases matching TRBD2. With 6 bases clipped from V and 0 bases from J, the junction kept 2 bases outside the gene matches. This CDR3 contains 15 residues. Looked up from germline, CDR1 is LGHNA and CDR2 is YNFKEQ. The CDR3 here is CASRLAGANTGELFF. In nucleotides, the CDR3 is TGTGCCAGCAGACTAGCGGGCGCGAACACCGGGGAGCTGTTTTTT.

The chain links TRBV28 to TRBJ2-1; TRBD1 agrees at 9 bases. The CDR3 consists of 19 residues. Trimming took 6 bases from V and 5 from J; bases not matched to a gene: 20. Germline-derived CDR1 and CDR2 are MDHEN and SYDVKM. The CDR3 spells CASSSPFSSPGTGNNEQFF. The CDR3 bases are TGTGCCAGCAGCTCACCCTTTTCCAGCCCCGGGACAGGGAACAATGAGCAGTTCTTC.

In this sample, this clone turned up once. The V and J genes are TRBV2 and TRBJ1-5, with D unclear. The germline V gene has CDR1 SNHLY and CDR2 FYNNEI. V was pared by 6 bases and J by 3 bases, with 6 bases between. The length of the CDR3 is 12 residues. The CDR3 sequence: CASSEYNQPQHF. The CDR3 DNA sequence: TGTGCCAGCAGCGAATACAATCAGCCCCAGCATTTT. Filled out from reference TRBV2 and TRBJ1-5, the complete variable domain reads EPEVTQTPSHQVTQMGQEVILRCVPISNHLYFYWYRQILGQKVEFLVSFYNNEISEKSEIFDDQFSVERPDGSNFTLKIRSTKLEDSAMYFCASSEYNQPQHFGDGTRLSIL.

V usage is TRBV7-3 and J usage is TRBJ2-5; 11 nucleotides align to TRBD1. The CDR3 is 15 residues long. V lost 5 bases to trimming and J lost 2 bases; unmatched junction nucleotides: 4. Germline V gene data show CDR1 as SGHTA and CDR2 as FQGTGA. CDR3 in amino acids: CASSAGTGGQETQYF. CDR3 coding DNA: TGTGCCAGCAGCGCCGGGACAGGGGGTCAAGAGACCCAGTACTTC.

The genes are TRBV2 and TRBJ1-2; 12 positions agree with TRBD1. The V gene's germline CDR1 is SNHLY and CDR2 FYNNEI. The V segment lost 7 bases and the J segment 8 bases; nucleotides outside the gene matches: 5. The CDR3 is 13 residues long. CDR3 nucleotide sequence: TGTGCCAGCACGGGACAGGGGGCGGGAGGCTACACCTTC. It encodes CASTGQGAGGYTF.

The gene calls are TRBV9 and TRBJ2-3; 8 bases match TRBD1. Germline assignment: CDR1 SGDLS and CDR2 YYNGEE. The CDR3 consists of 14 residues. Trimming removed 3 bases from V and 4 bases from J; junction bases left unmatched: 4. Written as DNA, the CDR3 is TGTGCCAGCAGCGAGACAGGGGCGCCAGATACGCAGTATTTT. This gives the protein CASSETGAPDTQYF.

The chain is built from TRBV5-1 and TRBJ2-7; TRBD1 agrees at 9 bases. The CDR3 totals 14 residues. The germline gives CDR1 SGHRS, CDR2 YFSETQ. The V gene end was trimmed by 3 bases and the J gene end by 2 bases; junction bases not matched to a gene: 3. The CDR3 DNA reads as TGCGCCAGCAGCTCCGGGACAGGGACCTACGAGCAGTACTTC. Amino acids: CASSSGTGTYEQYF.

The CDR3: CSVISVGIQETQYF. In DNA, the CDR3 is TGCAGCGTCATCTCGGTGGGAATCCAAGAGACCCAGTACTTC. The rearrangement joins TRBV29-1 to TRBJ2-5; D gene uncertain. The germline V gene encodes CDR1 SQVTM and CDR2 ANQGSEA. Deletions cut 6 bases from V and 1 base from J, with 15 bases between. The CDR3 is 14 amino acids. The full variable domain, in which reference TRBV29-1 and TRBJ2-5 provide the parts outside the CDR3, is SAVISQKPSRDICQRGTSLTIQCQVDSQVTMMFWYRQQPGQSLTLIATANQGSEATYESGFVIDKFPISRPNLTFSTLTVSNMSPEDSSIYLCSVISVGIQETQYFGPGTRLLVL.

This chain joins TRBV7-9 and TRBJ2-1; 7 positions agree with TRBD1. The J segment lost 3 bases and the V segment lost 0 bases, leaving 8 bases of the junction unmatched. Per the germline V gene, CDR1 is SEHNR and CDR2 is FQNEAQ (reference sequence). The CDR3 is 17 amino acids. The CDR3 reads CASSLAEGQVNYNEQFF. The CDR3 DNA reads TGTGCCAGCAGCTTAGCGGAAGGACAGGTCAACTACAATGAGCAGTTCTTC.

The sample holds one count of this clone. The genes are TRBV6-4 and TRBJ2-7; D might be TRBD1 (5 bases). V lost 3 bases and J 2 bases, leaving 11 bases between the germline ends. Per the germline V gene, CDR1 is MRHNA and CDR2 is SNTAGT. The CDR3 loop spans 14 amino acids. The CDR3 bases are TGTGCCAGCAGTGAATGGCAGGGTGCCTACGAGCAGTACTTC. Its translation: CASSEWQGAYEQYF.

V is TRBV27 and J is TRBJ2-7; 10 bases are a match to TRBD2. Trimming cost V 5 bases and J 5 bases; bases outside gene matches: 6. Germline V gene sequence: CDR1 MNHEY, CDR2 SMNVEV (reference sequence). This CDR3 has 14 residues. CDR3 in DNA: TGTGCCAGCAGTCCCGGGACTAGCGATAACGAGCAGTACTTC. It encodes CASSPGTSDNEQYF.

The V call is TRBV6-6, the J call TRBJ2-7; 11 bases map to TRBD1. V lost 4 bases, J lost 7 bases, and 9 bases stayed unmatched. In germline, CDR1 is MNHNY, CDR2 SVGAGI (reference sequence). The CDR3 has 15 amino acids. Here the CDR3 DNA reads TGTGCCAGCAGTTTCCACCGGGACAGGGGGGAAGAGCAGTACTTC. It codes for CASSFHRDRGEEQYF.